A single sample gave rise to the 21 T cell receptor beta chains below, sequenced in a study of shared clonotypes between healthy human individuals. Sequencing used immunoSEQ multiplex PCR; TCRdb keeps in-frame clones, though not all of them. The table shows about 2.4 million clones, with approximately 94% occurring only once. Specimen: naive CD4+ T cells sorted from blood. Subset described: CD45RA+ positively selected. The origin of the receptors is a man aged 18 to 29 in good health.

Comments on this clone: This specimen includes other DNA sequences encoding the same CDR3. This sequence joins TRBV5-1 and TRBJ1-5; D possibly corresponds to TRBD1 (6 bases). Germline V gene data show CDR1 as SGHRS and CDR2 as YFSETQ. Trimming stripped 4 bases from V and 3 bases from J, with 14 bases between. This CDR3 has 15 residues. The CDR3 loop reads CASSPEGGFNQPQHF. The CDR3 nucleotides are TGCGCCAGCAGCCCCGAGGGGGGGTTCAATCAGCCCCAGCATTTT.

This chain uses TRBV5-1 with TRBJ2-2; the match to TRBD1 covers 8 bases. This CDR3 spans 15 amino acids. V lost 5 bases to trimming and J lost 6 bases; unmatched junction nucleotides: 9. Germline V lookup: CDR1 SGHRS, CDR2 YFSETQ. The CDR3 DNA sequence: TGCGCCAGCAGTCCTAGGACAGGGCGACCCGGGGAGCTGTTTTTT. Protein product: CASSPRTGRPGELFF.

This clone was recorded once. The V gene is TRBV5-1, the J gene TRBJ2-3, with D possibly matching TRBD2 (5 bases). CDR3 length: 17 amino acids. CDR1 and CDR2 from the germline V gene are SGHRS and YFSETQ. With 0 bases removed from V and 4 bases from J, the gap between germline ends came to 18 bases. CDR3 sequence (DNA): TGCGCCAGCAGCTTGGCGGTGACGAGTGTCGGGGCAGATACGCAGTATTTT. Translated, it gives CASSLAVTSVGADTQYF.

The chain links TRBV2 to TRBJ2-2; maybe TRBD2 (5 bases). There are 15 residues in the CDR3. Germline V gene data show CDR1 as SNHLY and CDR2 as FYNNEI. The V end was cut by 5 bases, the J end by 0 bases, with 10 bases between. CDR3 sequence (DNA): TGTGCCAGCAGTCCGACTAACGCGAACACCGGGGAGCTGTTTTTT. Protein sequence: CASSPTNANTGELFF.

The V and J genes are TRBV15 and TRBJ2-1, with D maybe TRBD1 (7 bases). The CDR3 length is 15 residues. Per germline, CDR1 LNHNV and CDR2 YYDKDF (reference sequence). V was pared by 8 bases and J by 0 bases, with 14 bases between. In DNA, the CDR3 is TGTGCCACCCGAGGCGGGGACAGCTCCTACAATGAGCAGTTCTTC. This encodes CATRGGDSSYNEQFF.

The V and J genes are TRBV14 and TRBJ2-3, with TRBD2 as a possible D gene (7 bases). CDR1 is SGHDN, CDR2 FVKESK, per germline. The CDR3 extends over 16 amino acids. The V and J ends lost 4 bases and 1 base respectively, with 15 bases between them. Here the CDR3 DNA reads TGTGCCAGCAGCCCCCGAGGGGGGGCGGGCACAGATACGCAGTATTTT. This translates into CASSPRGGAGTDTQYF.

Concerning this clone: The same CDR3 can be traced to other DNA sequences in this sample. The V call is TRBV30, the J call TRBJ2-4, with D perhaps assigned TRBD1 or TRBD2 (5 bases each). This CDR3 comprises 13 residues. Germline CDR1 is GTSNPN and CDR2 is SVGIG (reference sequence). The V and J ends lost 1 base and 2 bases respectively, with 6 bases between them. The CDR3 bases are TGTGCCTGGAGTGCGGGACCCAAAAACATTCAGTACTTC. Encoded protein: CAWSAGPKNIQYF.

The genes are TRBV6-5 and TRBJ2-1; D may match TRBD1 or TRBD2 (5 bases each). V gave up 3 bases and J gave up 2 bases, with 14 bases separating them. CDR1 MNHEY and CDR2 SVGAGI come from the germline V gene. This CDR3 contains 16 residues. This CDR3 is CASSYSGTPAYNEQFF. The CDR3 nucleotides are TGTGCCAGCAGTTATTCCGGGACCCCGGCCTACAATGAGCAGTTCTTC.

Only a few counts were recorded for this clone. The rearrangement links TRBV11-2 to TRBJ2-2; 7 positions match TRBD2. J gave up 1 base and V 1 base, and 9 bases lay outside the gene matches. The CDR3 is made up of 18 amino acids. CDR1 and CDR2 from the germline V gene are SGHAT and FQNNGV. CDR3 amino acids: CASSLVSAASGNTGELFF. CDR3 nucleotide sequence: TGTGCCAGCAGCTTAGTGTCGGCGGCTAGCGGGAACACCGGGGAGCTGTTTTTT.

The rearrangement uses TRBV5-1 and TRBJ2-2, with 9 nucleotides matching TRBD2. The germline V gene encodes CDR1 SGHRS and CDR2 YFSETQ. J lost 3 bases, V lost 5 bases, and 2 bases had no gene match. CDR3 length: 14 residues. The CDR3 loop reads CASRLAGDTGELFF. The CDR3 DNA follows: TGCGCCAGCAGATTAGCGGGAGACACCGGGGAGCTGTTTTTT.

This chain's CDR3 is CASGLMTGPKRETQYF. As DNA, the CDR3 is TGTGCTAGTGGTCTGATGACGGGGCCTAAGAGGGAGACCCAGTACTTC. The rearrangement uses TRBV12-5 and TRBJ2-5; D possibly uses TRBD1 or TRBD2 (5 bases each). The CDR3 extends over 16 amino acids. From germline, CDR1 is LGHNT and CDR2 FRNRAP. With 5 bases removed from V and 5 bases from J, the gap between germline ends came to 21 bases. The variable domain in full, completed from reference TRBV12-5 and TRBJ2-5, reads DARVTQTPRHKVTEMGQEVTMRCQPILGHNTVFWYRQTMMQGLELLAYFRNRAPLDDSGMPKDRFSAEMPDATLATLKIQPSEPRDSAVYFCASGLMTGPKRETQYFGPGTRLLVL.

The chain uses TRBV6-1 and TRBJ2-7; 11 nucleotides agree with TRBD2. Germline V gene lookup returns CDR1 MNHNS and CDR2 SASEGT. The CDR3 runs to 18 residues. The trim removed 1 base at V and 3 bases at J, leaving 11 bases unmatched. The CDR3: CASSEVPGRLAGLYEQYF. The CDR3 nucleotides are TGTGCCAGCAGTGAAGTGCCAGGGCGACTAGCGGGACTCTACGAGCAGTACTTC.

V usage is TRBV6-5 and J usage is TRBJ2-3; 9 bases match TRBD2. The CDR3 contains 16 residues. CDR1 and CDR2 from the germline V gene are MNHEY and SVGAGI. The junction had 8 bases not matched to a gene; V was cut back by 1 base and J by 6 bases. CDR3 residues: CASSYLPGSGGDTQYF. The CDR3 DNA sequence: TGTGCCAGCAGTTACTTGCCGGGAAGCGGGGGGGATACGCAGTATTTT.

The chain uses TRBV11-2 and TRBJ1-4; perhaps TRBD1 as D (5 bases). The CDR3 sequence is 12 residues long. CDR1 is SGHAT and CDR2 is FQNNGV in the germline V gene. V dropped 3 bases and J dropped 7 bases, with 6 bases sitting between them. The CDR3 loop reads CASSFGGEKLFF. For the CDR3, the DNA is TGTGCCAGCAGCTTTGGGGGTGAAAAACTGTTTTTT.

In regard to this clone: Other DNA sequences of this sample code for an identical CDR3. CDR3 in DNA: TGTGCCAGCAGCTTAGGCCTCCAAGAGACCCAGTACTTC. Its translation: CASSLGLQETQYF. The chain is built from TRBV7-2 and TRBJ2-5; D is undetermined. The CDR3 consists of 13 residues. Per germline, CDR1 SGHTA and CDR2 FQGNSA. V gave up 1 base and J gave up 1 base, with 4 bases separating them.

This clone was observed once. The rearrangement links TRBV7-8 to TRBJ2-5, with 9 nucleotides matching TRBD1. The germline CDR1 and CDR2 sequences are SGHVS and FQNEAQ. This CDR3 is built from 15 residues. Unmatched junction bases numbered 5, after V lost 1 base and J lost 5 bases. The CDR3 is CASSLGGTGRETQYF. In DNA, the CDR3 is TGTGCCAGCAGCTTAGGTGGGACAGGGCGGGAGACCCAGTACTTC.

For this clone: The same CDR3 also results from other DNA sequences found in this sample. The rearrangement uses TRBV10-3 and TRBJ1-4; TRBD1 might be the D (5 bases). CDR1 and CDR2 from the germline V gene are ENHRY and SYGVKD. Trimming stripped 4 bases from V and 3 bases from J, with 6 bases between. The CDR3 contains 13 residues. As DNA, the CDR3 is TGTGCCATCAGTGGACAGCCTAATGAAAAACTGTTTTTT. The encoded protein is CAISGQPNEKLFF.

The J gene is TRBJ2-7, the V gene TRBV5-4; 8 bases fit TRBD1. From germline, CDR1 is SGHNT and CDR2 YYREEE (reference sequence). The J segment lost 0 bases and the V segment lost 1 base, leaving 12 bases of the junction unmatched. This CDR3 spans 18 amino acids. As DNA, the CDR3 is TGTGCCAGCAGCTTGTTCGCAGGGGGCGCGGCGAGCTCCTACGAGCAGTACTTC. It specifies CASSLFAGGAASSYEQYF.

J is TRBJ1-6 and V is TRBV2; tentatively, D is TRBD1 (5 bases). V was pared by 6 bases and J by 7 bases, with 10 bases between. The CDR3 spans 13 residues. Germline V gene lookup returns CDR1 SNHLY and CDR2 FYNNEI. The CDR3 region has the DNA TGTGCCAGCAGAGGGGAAACCAATTCACCCCTCCACTTT. Encoded protein: CASRGETNSPLHF.

This clone showed up just once. The chain has TRBV6-5 and TRBJ1-6, with D unresolved. The ends were cut back, 6 bases at V and 12 bases at J, with 21 bases in the middle. Looked up from germline, CDR1 is MNHEY and CDR2 is SVGAGI. This CDR3 has 15 residues. The CDR3 loop is CASSLTRAIKGPLHF. The CDR3 region has the DNA TGTGCCAGCAGCCTTACTCGAGCGATTAAGGGACCCCTCCACTTT.

The V and J genes are TRBV30 and TRBJ2-5, with D hard to call. V was trimmed by 3 bases and J by 5 bases, leaving 7 bases between them. Germline V gene data show CDR1 as GTSNPN and CDR2 as SVGIG (reference sequence). This CDR3 spans 11 amino acids. The CDR3 DNA is TGTGCCTGGAGGGTGTGGGAGACCCAGTACTTC. This encodes CAWRVWETQYF.